The 27 T cell receptor beta chains below come from one sample, sequenced in a study of CD8 T cells in ankylosing spondylitis. Using its own MiXCR run on the 5' RACE reads, TCRdb lists one record per CDR3 protein. This sample yields about 240,000 distinct CDR3 sequences, of which around 11% are seen a single time; around 7% belongs to the top ten. The sample comprised blood, either unsorted or a sorted T cell fraction (not recorded which). These receptors originate from a male donor with ankylosing spondylitis or in good health (not recorded which).

V gene TRBV6-6 combines with J gene TRBJ1-2; the D is unclear. The germline V gene has CDR1 MNHNY and CDR2 SVGAGI (reference sequence). This CDR3 has 13 residues. Trimming removed 5 bases at V and 4 bases at J, with 11 bases between. The CDR3 protein is CASSRLGAYGYTF. The CDR3 nucleotides read TGTGCCAGCAGTCGCCTGGGAGCCTATGGCTACACCTTC.

This clonotype was found many times. The V gene is TRBV21-1, the J gene TRBJ2-3; TRBD2, the D gene given by the table, was not confirmed from the DNA. TRBV21-1 is classified as a pseudogene. The CDR3 is 16 residues long. This CDR3 reads CARRGLAGVIADTQYF. DNA for the CDR3: TGTGCCAGGCGGGGACTAGCGGGAGTGATCGCAGATACGCAGTATTTT.

This clonotype was recorded at least ten times. The chain joins TRBV12-3 or TRBV12-4 to TRBJ2-5; TRBD1 matches 7 bases. The CDR3 consists of 14 residues. Trimming at V came to 5 bases and at J to 3 bases, leaving 6 bases not matched to a gene. DNA for the CDR3: TGTGCCAGCAGTATCGGGACAGCAAAAGAGACCCAGTACTTC. Its translation: CASSIGTAKETQYF.

This clonotype was recorded many times. V and J are TRBV13 and TRBJ2-3, with 10 bases fitting TRBD2. Per germline, CDR1 PRHDT and CDR2 FYEKMQ (reference sequence). The V and J ends lost 6 bases and 2 bases, in that order; junction bases with no gene match: 14. The CDR3 extends over 18 amino acids. The DNA of the CDR3 is TGTGCCAGCAGTCCTAGACTAACTAGCGGGGAGTTCACAGATACGCAGTATTTT. Its protein is CASSPRLTSGEFTDTQYF. The full variable domain, in which reference TRBV13 and TRBJ2-3 provide the parts outside the CDR3, is AAGVIQSPRHLIKEKRETATLKCYPIPRHDTVYWYQQGPGQDPQFLISFYEKMQSDKGSIPDRFSAQQFSDYHSELNMSSLELGDSALYFCASSPRLTSGEFTDTQYFGPGTRLTVL.

This clonotype was detected many times. J is TRBJ1-3 and V is TRBV6-1, with a weak D call TRBD1 (5 bases). V was trimmed by 11 bases and J by 0 bases, leaving 14 bases between them. The CDR3 covers 14 residues. Germline V CDR1 and CDR2: MNHNS, SASEGT. The CDR3 is CAASRGDSGNTIYF. The CDR3 coding sequence is TGTGCCGCCTCGAGAGGGGACTCTGGAAACACCATATATTTT.

The CDR3 bases are TGTGCCAGCAGTTACTCCAGGGGCAGGGACGAGCAGTACTTC. This translates into CASSYSRGRDEQYF. This rearrangement joins TRBV6-5 to TRBJ2-7; D is possibly TRBD1 (6 bases). Trimming left V 0 bases short and J 5 bases short, with 11 bases between. Per the germline V gene, CDR1 is MNHEY and CDR2 is SVGAGI. This CDR3 spans 14 amino acids.

J is TRBJ2-3 and V is TRBV20-1; possible D gene TRBD1, 7 bases. Between the trimmed V and J ends, which lost 6 bases and 5 bases, there was a span of 18 bases. The germline gives CDR1 DFQATT, CDR2 SNEGSKA (reference sequence). CDR3 length equals 14 residues. CDR3 in amino acids: CSAAGGRSLDTQYF. The CDR3 DNA reads as TGCAGTGCCGCAGGGGGGCGGAGTCTAGATACGCAGTATTTT.

This clonotype appeared many times. The chain combines TRBV12-3 or TRBV12-4 with TRBJ2-1, with unresolved D. V lost 3 bases to trimming and J lost 9 bases, with 3 bases between them. The CDR3 consists of 10 residues. The CDR3 spells CASSFSEQFF. CDR3 in DNA: TGTGCCAGCAGTTTTAGTGAGCAGTTCTTC.

This clonotype was picked up a small number of times. The V call is TRBV18, the J call TRBJ2-5; perhaps TRBD1 as D (5 bases). The CDR3 spans 13 residues. The germline V and J ends were trimmed by 3 bases and 6 bases, with 11 bases remaining between them. Germline V gene sequence: CDR1 KGHSH, CDR2 LQKENI. The CDR3 is CASSPARAQTQYF. CDR3 sequence (DNA): TGTGCCAGCTCACCGGCCAGGGCCCAGACCCAGTACTTC.

This clonotype was detected only a few times. The chain is built from TRBV10-2 and TRBJ2-7; TRBD2 matches 8 bases. From germline, CDR1 is WSHSY and CDR2 SAAADI. This CDR3 comprises 12 residues. Trimming at V came to 5 bases and at J to 6 bases, leaving 3 bases not matched to a gene. CDR3 DNA: TGCGCCAGCAGTCCAGCGGGAGTCGAGCAGTACTTC. This gives the protein CASSPAGVEQYF.

This clonotype was seen more than once but under ten times. As DNA, the CDR3 is TGTGCCAGCAGTTTAGTCGCCGAACAGCCCCAGCATTTT. It specifies CASSLVAEQPQHF. The J gene is TRBJ1-5, the V gene TRBV12-3 or TRBV12-4; no clear D gene. The CDR3 covers 13 residues. Trimming removed 1 base from V and 7 bases from J, with 8 bases in between.

J is TRBJ2-7 and V is TRBV5-5; the D is unclear. Per the germline V gene, CDR1 is SGHKS and CDR2 is YYEKEE (reference sequence). Trimming pared 0 bases from V and 6 bases from J, leaving 10 bases between. This CDR3 is built from 13 residues. The CDR3 region has the DNA TGTGCCAGCAGCTTGGTTTTTGTAGGCGAGCAGTACTTC. It translates to CASSLVFVGEQYF.

The chain links TRBV20-1 to TRBJ2-5, with D tentatively TRBD2 (6 bases). Trimming stripped 0 bases from V and 5 bases from J, with 13 bases between. The CDR3 contains 14 residues. Germline V gives CDR1 DFQATT, CDR2 SNEGSKA (reference sequence). The CDR3 sequence: CSAREGGGVETQYF. The CDR3 nucleotides are TGCAGTGCTAGAGAGGGGGGTGGGGTTGAGACCCAGTACTTC.

CDR3 amino acids: CASSFVFSNQPQHF. CDR3 nucleotides: TGTGCCAGCAGCTTTGTATTTAGCAATCAGCCCCAGCATTTT. The chain employs TRBV7-8 and TRBJ1-5; no clear D gene. Germline-derived CDR1 and CDR2 are SGHVS and FQNEAQ. Trimming left V 3 bases short and J 0 bases short, with 6 bases between. The CDR3 sequence is 14 residues long. Complete variable domain (other parts from reference TRBV7-8 and TRBJ1-5): GAGVSQSPRYKVAKRGQDVALRCDPISGHVSLFWYQQALGQGPEFLTYFQNEAQLDKSGLPSDRFFAERPEGSVSTLKIQRTQQEDSAVYLCASSFVFSNQPQHFGDGTRLSIL.

This clonotype was seen ten or more times. V is TRBV12-3 or TRBV12-4 and J is TRBJ2-7, with 9 bases that match TRBD1. CDR3 size: 15 residues. Losses at the gene ends were 7 bases for V and 6 bases for J; bases not matched to a gene: 13. In DNA, the CDR3 is TGTGCCAGCACATTCACTGGGACAGGGATTCCCGAGCAGTACTTC. Amino acid sequence: CASTFTGTGIPEQYF.

The rearrangement links TRBV11-1 to TRBJ2-3; maybe TRBD1 (6 bases). Trimming removed 5 bases from V and 2 bases from J, with 23 bases in between. The CDR3 sequence is 18 residues long. CDR1 and CDR2 (germline): SGHAT, FQDESV (reference sequence). Here the CDR3 reads CASSPTLPTGTHTDTQYF. CDR3 bases: TGTGCCAGCAGCCCTACACTTCCAACAGGGACACACACAGATACGCAGTATTTT.

This clonotype was detected many times. The V gene is TRBV7-6, the J gene TRBJ1-6; 10 nucleotides match TRBD1. V shed 5 bases and J 7 bases; nucleotides not matched to a gene: 2. The CDR3 is made up of 14 amino acids. The V gene's germline CDR1 is SGHVS and CDR2 FNYEAQ. CDR3 sequence reads: CASSEGQGNSPLHF. The CDR3 DNA follows: TGTGCCAGCAGCGAGGGACAGGGGAATTCACCCCTCCACTTT.

This clonotype appeared many times. J is TRBJ2-1 and V is TRBV20-1; tentatively, D is TRBD2 (6 bases). The CDR3 is 13 amino acids. Germline V lookup: CDR1 DFQATT, CDR2 SNEGSKA (reference sequence). V was shortened by 5 bases and J by 4 bases, with 12 bases between the two germline ends. CDR3 DNA: TGCAGTGCTCCGGGGACTCTGTACAATGAGCAGTTCTTC. This translates into CSAPGTLYNEQFF.

This clonotype has only a few counts. V and J are TRBV5-6 and TRBJ2-7, with 9 bases fitting TRBD2. Germline CDR1 is SGHDT and CDR2 is YYEEEE. The CDR3 consists of 17 residues. V was pared by 3 bases and J by 0 bases, with 10 bases of the junction left unmatched. In DNA, the CDR3 is TGTGCCAGCAGCTCTAGTTGGACTAGCGACAGCTCCTACGAGCAGTACTTC. As protein: CASSSSWTSDSSYEQYF. The full variable domain, completed using reference TRBV5-6 and TRBJ2-7, is DAGVTQSPTHLIKTRGQQVTLRCSPKSGHDTVSWYQQALGQGPQFIFQYYEEEERQRGNFPDRFSGHQFPNYSSELNVNALLLGDSALYLCASSSSWTSDSSYEQYFGPGTRLTVT.

This clonotype was observed many times. This chain links TRBV2 with TRBJ2-2; D is uncertain. The CDR3 spans 12 residues. Trimming pared 1 base from V and 5 bases from J, leaving 2 bases between. Germline CDR1 reads SNHLY; CDR2 reads FYNNEI. The CDR3 DNA reads as TGTGCCAGCAGTGAAGAGACCGGGGAGCTGTTTTTT. Its protein is CASSEETGELFF.

In this sample, this clonotype turned up many times. J is TRBJ1-1 and V is TRBV10-3; 8 bases map to TRBD1. The V segment lost 9 bases and the J segment 2 bases; nucleotides outside the gene matches: 11. The CDR3 totals 15 residues. Germline V lookup: CDR1 ENHRY, CDR2 SYGVKD. The CDR3 nucleotides are TGTGCCATTAGGACAGGGATAGGAGTAAACACTGAAGCTTTCTTT. It yields the protein CAIRTGIGVNTEAFF.

This clonotype was counted ten times or more. J is TRBJ2-2 and V is TRBV5-1, with no clear D. V gave up 1 base and J gave up 0 bases, with 10 bases separating them. The length of the CDR3 is 16 residues. In germline, CDR1 is SGHRS, CDR2 YFSETQ. CDR3 nucleotide sequence: TGCGCCAGCAGCTTGAGTCCGGGCGCGAACACCGGGGAGCTGTTTTTT. Its protein product is CASSLSPGANTGELFF.

The chain is built from TRBV7-3 and TRBJ1-2, with D hard to call. The CDR3 length is 13 residues. CDR1 is SGHTA, CDR2 FQGTGA, per germline. Trimming removed 6 bases from V and 7 bases from J, with 15 bases in between. The CDR3 bases are TGTGCCAGCAGTCTAAACGTGGGTTTTGGCTACACCTTC. Protein: CASSLNVGFGYTF.

The CDR3 spells CSARGDWGHQPQHF. The CDR3 nucleotides are TGCAGTGCTAGAGGTGATTGGGGCCATCAGCCCCAGCATTTT. The rearrangement uses TRBV20-1 and TRBJ1-5; D possibly corresponds to TRBD1 (5 bases). V lost 1 base to trimming and J lost 5 bases, with 12 bases between them. CDR1 is DFQATT, CDR2 SNEGSKA, per germline (reference sequence). The CDR3 consists of 14 residues.

The chain employs TRBV18 and TRBJ2-7, with TRBD1 identical over 9 bases. The CDR3 covers 17 residues. Germline V gives CDR1 KGHSH, CDR2 LQKENI. After removal of 3 bases from V and 0 bases from J, the junction contained 9 bases not matched to a gene. As DNA, the CDR3 is TGTGCCAGCTCACCCCCCCTCTGGACAGGGGACTCCTACGAGCAGTACTTC. Protein sequence: CASSPPLWTGDSYEQYF.

A few counts support this clonotype. This chain joins TRBV7-6 and TRBJ2-5; the D gene is possibly TRBD1 (5 bases). The CDR3 is made up of 16 amino acids. Trimming removed 5 bases from V and 4 bases from J, with 20 bases in between. CDR1 is SGHVS and CDR2 is FNYEAQ in the germline V gene. The CDR3: CASSLYSGATGETQYF. The CDR3 bases are TGTGCCAGCAGCCTTTACAGTGGGGCCACCGGAGAGACCCAGTACTTC.

This clonotype was seen a handful of times. The chain is built from TRBV2 and TRBJ2-7; possible D gene TRBD1, 5 bases. V lost 4 bases and J lost 2, with 6 bases in between. Germline values: CDR1 SNHLY, CDR2 FYNNEI. This CDR3 contains 12 residues. The CDR3 bases are TGTGCCAGCAGTGGGACACCCTACGAGCAGTACTTC. It encodes CASSGTPYEQYF.